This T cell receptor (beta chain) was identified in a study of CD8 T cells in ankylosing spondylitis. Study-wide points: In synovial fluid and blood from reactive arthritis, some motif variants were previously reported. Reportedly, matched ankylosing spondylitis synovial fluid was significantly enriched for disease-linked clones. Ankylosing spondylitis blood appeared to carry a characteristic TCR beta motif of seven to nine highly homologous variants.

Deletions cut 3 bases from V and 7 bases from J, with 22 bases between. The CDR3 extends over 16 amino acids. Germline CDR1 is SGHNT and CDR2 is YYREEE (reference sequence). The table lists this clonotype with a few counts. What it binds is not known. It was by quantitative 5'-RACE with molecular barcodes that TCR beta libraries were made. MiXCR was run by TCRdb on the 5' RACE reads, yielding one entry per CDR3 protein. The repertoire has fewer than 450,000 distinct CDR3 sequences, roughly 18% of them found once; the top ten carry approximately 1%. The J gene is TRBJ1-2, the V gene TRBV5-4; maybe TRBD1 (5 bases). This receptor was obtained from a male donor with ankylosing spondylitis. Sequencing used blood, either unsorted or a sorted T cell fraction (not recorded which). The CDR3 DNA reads TGTGCCAGCAGCTCCGGGACTCACCCCGAAATGAGTGGCTACACCTTC. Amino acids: CASSSGTHPEMSGYTF.